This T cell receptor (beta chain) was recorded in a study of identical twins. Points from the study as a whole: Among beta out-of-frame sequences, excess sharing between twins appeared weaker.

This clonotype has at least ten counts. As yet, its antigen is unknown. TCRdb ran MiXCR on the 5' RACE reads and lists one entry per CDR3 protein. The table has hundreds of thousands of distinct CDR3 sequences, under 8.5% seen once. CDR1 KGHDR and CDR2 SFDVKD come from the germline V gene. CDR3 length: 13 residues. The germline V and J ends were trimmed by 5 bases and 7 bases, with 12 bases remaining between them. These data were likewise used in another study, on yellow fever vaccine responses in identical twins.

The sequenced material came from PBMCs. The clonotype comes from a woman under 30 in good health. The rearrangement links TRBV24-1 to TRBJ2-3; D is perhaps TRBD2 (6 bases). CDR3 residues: CATSVREPNTQYF. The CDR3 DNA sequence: TGTGCCACCAGTGTTCGGGAGCCCAATACGCAGTATTTT.